This TCR beta chain was identified during a study of lymphopenia after photon versus proton radiotherapy. The method was immunoSEQ multiplex PCR; TCRdb's version includes in-frame clones alone and lacks a portion of them. The profile covers about 15,000 clones, with around 86% appearing a single time and around a tenth taken by the ten largest. This CDR3 is 13 amino acids long. In germline, CDR1 is GTSNPN, CDR2 SVGIG (reference sequence). Trimming shortened V by 4 bases and J by 3 bases, and 12 bases separated the two germline ends. The receptor's source is a man aged 65 to 79 with pancreatic cancer. This specimen consisted of peripheral blood, obtained from a patient treated with proton-based radiotherapy. The rearrangement uses TRBV30 and TRBJ1-1; D possibly corresponds to TRBD1 (5 bases). The CDR3 bases are TGTGCCTGGAAGTTAGGCAGGGACACTGAAGCTTTCTTT. Protein product: CAWKLGRDTEAFF.